This T cell receptor (beta chain) was observed in a study of Ad26.COV2.S vaccination and SARS-CoV-2 variants. Study conclusions and caveats: Measures of TCR breadth and depth may have fallen short of total T cell responses. Vaccinees showed greater spike-specific TCR breadth than placebo recipients.

Some clones are missing from TCRdb's copy, which holds only in-frame ones; the method was immunoSEQ multiplex PCR. The sample shows 300,000 to 400,000 clones, roughly 94% of them seen only once. The CDR3 sequence is 12 residues long. The V gene's germline CDR1 is SQVTM and CDR2 ANQGSEA. V lost 7 bases and J lost 1, with 10 bases in between. Regarding this clone: The antigen is unknown.

The sample was peripheral blood, taken after recovery from COVID-19. This rearrangement joins TRBV29-1 to TRBJ1-1; no firm D call. This receptor was taken from a human donor who had recovered from COVID-19. DNA for the CDR3: TGCAGCGCATCCATCGGGAACACTGAAGCTTTCTTT. Protein product: CSASIGNTEAFF.